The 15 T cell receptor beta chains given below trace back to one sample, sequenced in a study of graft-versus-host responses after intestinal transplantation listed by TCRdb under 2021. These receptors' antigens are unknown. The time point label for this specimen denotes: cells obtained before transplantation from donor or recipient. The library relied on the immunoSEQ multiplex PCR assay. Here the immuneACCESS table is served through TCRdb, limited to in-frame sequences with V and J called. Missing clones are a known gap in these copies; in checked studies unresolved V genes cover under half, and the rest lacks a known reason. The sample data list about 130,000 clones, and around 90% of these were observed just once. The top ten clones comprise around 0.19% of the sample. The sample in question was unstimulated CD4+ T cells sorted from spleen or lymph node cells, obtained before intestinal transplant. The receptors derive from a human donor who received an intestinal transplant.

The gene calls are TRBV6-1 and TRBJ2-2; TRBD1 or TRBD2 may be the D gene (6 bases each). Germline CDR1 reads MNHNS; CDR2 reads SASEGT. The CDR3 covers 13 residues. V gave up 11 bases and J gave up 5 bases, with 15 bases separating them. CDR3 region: CAARGGRTGELFF. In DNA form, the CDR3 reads TGTGCCGCCCGAGGGGGGCGGACCGGGGAGCTGTTTTTT.

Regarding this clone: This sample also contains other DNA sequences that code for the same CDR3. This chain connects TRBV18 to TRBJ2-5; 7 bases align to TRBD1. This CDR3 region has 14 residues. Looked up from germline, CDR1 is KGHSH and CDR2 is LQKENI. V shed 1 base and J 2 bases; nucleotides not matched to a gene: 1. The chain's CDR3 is CASSPRTGQETQYF. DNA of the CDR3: TGTGCCAGCTCACCACGGACAGGTCAAGAGACCCAGTACTTC.

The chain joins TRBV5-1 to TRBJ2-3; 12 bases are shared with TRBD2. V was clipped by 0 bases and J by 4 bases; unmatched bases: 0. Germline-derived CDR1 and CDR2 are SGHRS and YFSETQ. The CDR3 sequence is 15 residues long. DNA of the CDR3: TGCGCCAGCAGCTTGGGACTAGCGGGAGCAGATACGCAGTATTTT. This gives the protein CASSLGLAGADTQYF.

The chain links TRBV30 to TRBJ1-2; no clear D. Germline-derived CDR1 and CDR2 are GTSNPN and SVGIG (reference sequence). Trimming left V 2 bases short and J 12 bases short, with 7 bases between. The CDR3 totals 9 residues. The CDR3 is CAWSPPHTF. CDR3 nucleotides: TGTGCCTGGAGTCCCCCGCACACCTTC.

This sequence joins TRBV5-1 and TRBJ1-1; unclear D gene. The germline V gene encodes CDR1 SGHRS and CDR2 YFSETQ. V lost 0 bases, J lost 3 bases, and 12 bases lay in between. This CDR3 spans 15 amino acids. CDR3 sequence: CASSLGRLRDTEAFF. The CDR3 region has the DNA TGCGCCAGCAGCTTGGGCAGGCTGCGGGACACTGAAGCTTTCTTT.

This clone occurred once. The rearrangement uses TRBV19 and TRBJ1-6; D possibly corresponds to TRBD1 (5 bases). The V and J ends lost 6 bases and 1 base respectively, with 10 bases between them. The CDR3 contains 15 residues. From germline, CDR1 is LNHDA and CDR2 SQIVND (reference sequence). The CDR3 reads CASRRGLSYNSPLHF. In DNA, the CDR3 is TGTGCCAGTAGGCGGGGACTTTCCTATAATTCACCCCTCCACTTT. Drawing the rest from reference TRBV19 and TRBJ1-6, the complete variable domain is DGGITQSPKYLFRKEGQNVTLSCEQNLNHDAMYWYRQDPGQGLRLIYYSQIVNDFQKGDIAEGYSVSREKKESFPLTVTSAQKNPTAFYLCASRRGLSYNSPLHFGNGTRLTVT.

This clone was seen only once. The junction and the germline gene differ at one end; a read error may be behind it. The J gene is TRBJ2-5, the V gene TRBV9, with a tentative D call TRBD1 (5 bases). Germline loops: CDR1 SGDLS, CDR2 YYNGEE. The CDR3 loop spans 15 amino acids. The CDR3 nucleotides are TGTGCCAGCAGCCCTAGGGGCACAGTACAAGAGGCCCAGTACTTC. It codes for CASSPRGTVQEAQYF.

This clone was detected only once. CDR3 protein: CASSPGLFRQETQYF. In DNA form, the CDR3 reads TGTGCCAGCAGCCCCGGACTGTTTCGGCAAGAGACCCAGTACTTC. The chain uses TRBV11-3 and TRBJ2-5; TRBD2 is a possible D gene (5 bases). Germline V CDR1 and CDR2: SGHNT, YENEEA. The CDR3 covers 15 residues. Trimming removed 5 bases at V and 2 bases at J, with 15 bases between.

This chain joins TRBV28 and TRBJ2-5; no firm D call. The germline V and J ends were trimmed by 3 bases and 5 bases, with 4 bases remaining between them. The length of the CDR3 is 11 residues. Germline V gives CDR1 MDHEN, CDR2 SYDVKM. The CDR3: CASSLGETQYF. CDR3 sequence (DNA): TGTGCCAGCAGTTTGGGGGAGACCCAGTACTTC.

This CDR3 is CASNVLGNTEAFF. In DNA, the CDR3 is TGTGCCAGCAATGTACTGGGAAACACTGAAGCTTTCTTT. The chain joins TRBV28 to TRBJ1-1; D is ambiguous. From germline, CDR1 is MDHEN and CDR2 SYDVKM. CDR3 length: 13 amino acids. V gave up 7 bases and J gave up 2 bases, with 11 bases separating them.

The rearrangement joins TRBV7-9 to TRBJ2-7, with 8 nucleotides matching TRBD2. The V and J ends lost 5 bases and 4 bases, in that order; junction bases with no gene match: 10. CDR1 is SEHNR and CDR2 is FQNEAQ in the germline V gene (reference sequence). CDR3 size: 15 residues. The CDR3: CASSARLAKSYEQYF. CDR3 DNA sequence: TGTGCCAGCAGCGCCCGACTAGCGAAGAGTTACGAGCAGTACTTC.

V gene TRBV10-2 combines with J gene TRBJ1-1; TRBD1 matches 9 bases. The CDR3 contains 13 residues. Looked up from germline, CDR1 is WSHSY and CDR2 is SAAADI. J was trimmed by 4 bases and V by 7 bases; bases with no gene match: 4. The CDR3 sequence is CASTPQGATEAFF. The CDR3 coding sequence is TGCGCCAGCACCCCACAGGGGGCCACTGAAGCTTTCTTT.

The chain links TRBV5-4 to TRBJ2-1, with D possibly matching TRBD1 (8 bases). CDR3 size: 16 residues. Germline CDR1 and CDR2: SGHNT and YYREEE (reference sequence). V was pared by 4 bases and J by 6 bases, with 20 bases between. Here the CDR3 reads CASSPGGRTGGNEQFF. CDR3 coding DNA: TGTGCCAGCAGCCCCGGGGGGCGAACAGGGGGCAATGAGCAGTTCTTC. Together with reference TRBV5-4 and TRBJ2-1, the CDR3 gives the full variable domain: ETGVTQSPTHLIKTRGQQVTLRCSSQSGHNTVSWYQQALGQGPQFIFQYYREEENGRGNFPPRFSGLQFPNYSSELNVNALELDDSALYLCASSPGGRTGGNEQFFGPGTRLTVL.

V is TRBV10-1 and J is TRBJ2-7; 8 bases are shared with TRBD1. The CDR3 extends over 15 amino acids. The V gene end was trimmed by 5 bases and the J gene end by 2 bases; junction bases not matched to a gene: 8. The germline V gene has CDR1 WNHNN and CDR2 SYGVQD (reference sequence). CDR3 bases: TGCGCCAGCAGTATCGGCAGGGGGCAACCCTACGAGCAGTACTTC. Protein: CASSIGRGQPYEQYF.

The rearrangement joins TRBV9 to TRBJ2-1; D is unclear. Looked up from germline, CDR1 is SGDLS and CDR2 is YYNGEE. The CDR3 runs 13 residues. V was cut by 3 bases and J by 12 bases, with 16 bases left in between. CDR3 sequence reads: CASSELSRMGQFF. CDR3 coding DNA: TGTGCCAGCAGCGAATTAAGCCGGATGGGGCAGTTCTTC.